The 3 T cell receptor beta chains reported below all come from one sample, sequenced in a study of blood T cell repertoires in COVID-19. Using immunoSEQ multiplex PCR, the repertoire was profiled, and TCRdb retains in-frame clones only, with some absent. The table records about 140,000 clones, 60% to 80% of them present only once. Sequenced input: peripheral blood. All receptors derive from a woman in her forties or fifties with active or convalescent COVID-19.

The chain uses TRBV6-2 or TRBV6-3 and TRBJ1-1, with D possibly matching TRBD1 (5 bases). The germline V gene has CDR1 MNHEY and CDR2 SVGEGT. V lost 5 bases to trimming and J lost 5 bases, with 24 bases between them. This CDR3 has 17 amino acids. CDR3 bases: TGTGCCAGCAGTCCCCTGTTTGACAGATCTTCGTGGACTGAAGCTTTCTTT. Translation: CASSPLFDRSSWTEAFF.

This clone was seen a single time. The genes are TRBV4-2 and TRBJ1-4; 7 nucleotides line up with TRBD1. CDR1 LGHNA and CDR2 YNFKEQ come from the germline V gene. V was pared by 2 bases and J by 5 bases, with 5 bases of the junction left unmatched. The CDR3 loop spans 15 amino acids. CDR3 nucleotide sequence: TGTGCCAGCAGCCAATCCCCGACAGGGAATGAAAAACTGTTTTTT. Encoded protein: CASSQSPTGNEKLFF.

The rearrangement uses TRBV2 and TRBJ2-7; a weak D match, TRBD1 (6 bases). Deletions cut 3 bases from V and 3 bases from J, with 9 bases between. Germline CDR1 reads SNHLY; CDR2 reads FYNNEI. This CDR3 spans 13 amino acids. CDR3 coding DNA: TGTGCCAGCAGTGACGGCAGGGGCTACGAGCAGTACTTC. It specifies CASSDGRGYEQYF. Full variable domain (missing parts from reference TRBV2 and TRBJ2-7): EPEVTQTPSHQVTQMGQEVILRCVPISNHLYFYWYRQILGQKVEFLVSFYNNEISEKSEIFDDQFSVERPDGSNFTLKIRSTKLEDSAMYFCASSDGRGYEQYFGPGTRLTVT.